This T cell receptor (beta chain) was recorded in a study of cytomegalovirus exposure and HLA in healthy donors. The wider study: Some 87 million unique TCRs from HLA-typed donors were held in an early release of data.

Broader study findings: Owing to their indistinguishability, certain V segments, notably TRBV6-2 and TRBV6-3, were excluded.

A word on this clone: Its antigen is undetermined.

Germline values: CDR1 SGHDN, CDR2 FVKESK. This CDR3 spans 16 amino acids. Trimming took off 0 bases at V and 6 bases at J, with 16 bases between the two ends. Use of 60 Vbeta and 13 Jbeta primers characterized the PCR. In the original processing: Unique TCR beta chains numbered approximately 80 million in a later analysis, with roughly 10 million shared. Assay used: immunoSEQ multiplex PCR; TCRdb lists only in-frame clones, some missing. From that table come the V and J calls and clone size; the DNA was used to work out D and trimming. This repertoire shows 110,000 or so clones, approximately 74% found once; its top ten account for 11%.

The sample comprised PBMCs. The sequence was obtained from a woman in her forties or fifties in good health and CMV-seropositive. The chain links TRBV14 to TRBJ2-3, with D perhaps matching TRBD2 (7 bases). The CDR3 reads CASSQDRAGARDTQYF. In DNA form, the CDR3 reads TGTGCCAGCAGCCAAGATCGGGCGGGGGCTCGGGATACGCAGTATTTT.